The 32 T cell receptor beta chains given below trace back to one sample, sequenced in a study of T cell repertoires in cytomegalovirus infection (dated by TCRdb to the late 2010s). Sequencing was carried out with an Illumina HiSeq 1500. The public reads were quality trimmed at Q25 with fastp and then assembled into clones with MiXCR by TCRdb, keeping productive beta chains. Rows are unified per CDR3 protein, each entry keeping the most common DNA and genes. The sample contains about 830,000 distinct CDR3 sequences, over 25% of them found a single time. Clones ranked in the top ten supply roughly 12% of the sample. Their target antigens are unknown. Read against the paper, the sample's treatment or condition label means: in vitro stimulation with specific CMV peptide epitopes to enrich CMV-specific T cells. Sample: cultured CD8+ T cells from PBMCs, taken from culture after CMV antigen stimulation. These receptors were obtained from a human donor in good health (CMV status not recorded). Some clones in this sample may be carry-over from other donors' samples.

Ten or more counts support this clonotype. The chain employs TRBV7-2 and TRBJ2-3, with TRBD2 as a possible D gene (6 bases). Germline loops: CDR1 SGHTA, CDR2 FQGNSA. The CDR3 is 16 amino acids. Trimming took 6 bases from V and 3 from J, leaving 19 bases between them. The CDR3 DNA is TGTGCCAGCAGTTATGGACGCACCCTAGCGACAGATACGCAGTATTTT. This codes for CASSYGRTLATDTQYF.

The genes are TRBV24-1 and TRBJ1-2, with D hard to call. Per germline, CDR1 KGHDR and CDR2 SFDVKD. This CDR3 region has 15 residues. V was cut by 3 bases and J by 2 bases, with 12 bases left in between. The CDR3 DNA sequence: TGTGCCACCAGTGATCCTGGGTTGGAGAACTATGGCTACACCTTC. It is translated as CATSDPGLENYGYTF.

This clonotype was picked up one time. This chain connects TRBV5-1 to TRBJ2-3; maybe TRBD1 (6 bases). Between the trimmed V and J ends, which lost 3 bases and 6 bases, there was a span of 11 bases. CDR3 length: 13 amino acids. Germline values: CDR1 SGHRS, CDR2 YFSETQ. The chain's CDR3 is CASSWDISDTQYF. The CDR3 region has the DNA TGCGCCAGCAGCTGGGACATATCCGATACGCAGTATTTT.

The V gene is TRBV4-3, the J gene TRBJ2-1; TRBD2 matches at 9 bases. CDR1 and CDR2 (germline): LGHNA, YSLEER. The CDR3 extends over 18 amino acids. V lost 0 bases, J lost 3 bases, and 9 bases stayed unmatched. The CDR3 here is CASSQDLRSGGIYNEQFF. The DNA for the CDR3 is TGCGCCAGCAGCCAAGACCTCCGAAGCGGGGGGATCTACAATGAGCAGTTCTTC.

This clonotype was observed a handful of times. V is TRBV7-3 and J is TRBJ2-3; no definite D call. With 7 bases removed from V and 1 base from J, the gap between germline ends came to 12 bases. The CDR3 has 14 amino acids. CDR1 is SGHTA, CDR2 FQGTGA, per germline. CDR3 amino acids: CASNYGSRTDTQYF. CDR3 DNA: TGTGCCAGCAATTACGGGTCTCGCACAGATACGCAGTATTTT. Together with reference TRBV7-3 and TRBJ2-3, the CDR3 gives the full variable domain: GAGVSQTPSNKVTEKGKYVELRCDPISGHTALYWYRQSLGQGPEFLIYFQGTGAADDSGLPNDRFFAVRPEGSVSTLKIQRTERGDSAVYLCASNYGSRTDTQYFGPGTRLTVL.

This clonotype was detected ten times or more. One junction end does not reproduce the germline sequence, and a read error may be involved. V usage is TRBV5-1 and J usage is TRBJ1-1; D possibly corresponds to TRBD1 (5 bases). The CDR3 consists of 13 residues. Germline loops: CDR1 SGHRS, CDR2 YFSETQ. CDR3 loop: CASSAGGNTEAFF. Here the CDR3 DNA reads TGTGCCAGCAGCGCCGGGGGGAACACTGAAGCTTTCTTT.

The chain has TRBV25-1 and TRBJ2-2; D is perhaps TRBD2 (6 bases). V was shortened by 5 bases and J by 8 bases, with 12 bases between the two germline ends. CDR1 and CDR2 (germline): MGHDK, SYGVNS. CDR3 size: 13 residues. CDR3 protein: CASSTRGKGELFF. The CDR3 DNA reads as TGTGCCAGCAGTACCCGGGGGAAAGGGGAGCTGTTTTTT. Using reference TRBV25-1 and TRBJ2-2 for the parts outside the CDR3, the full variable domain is EADIYQTPRYLVIGTGKKITLECSQTMGHDKMYWYQQDPGMELHLIHYSYGVNSTEKGDLSSESTVSRIRTEHFPLTLESARPSHTSQYLCASSTRGKGELFFGEGSRLTVL.

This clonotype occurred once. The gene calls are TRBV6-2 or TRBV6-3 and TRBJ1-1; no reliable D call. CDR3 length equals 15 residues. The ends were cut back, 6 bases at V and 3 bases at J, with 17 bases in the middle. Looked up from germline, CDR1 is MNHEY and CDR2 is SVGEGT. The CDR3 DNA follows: TGTGCCAGCAGCCAGACCCCCGGCGGCGACACTGAAGCTTTCTTT. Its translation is CASSQTPGGDTEAFF.

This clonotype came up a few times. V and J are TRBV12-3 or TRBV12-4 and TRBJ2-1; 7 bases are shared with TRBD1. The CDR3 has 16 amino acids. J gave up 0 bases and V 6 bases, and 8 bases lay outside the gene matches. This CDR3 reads CASRSNRGDSYNEQFF. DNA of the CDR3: TGTGCCAGCAGGTCTAACAGGGGCGACTCCTACAATGAGCAGTTCTTC.

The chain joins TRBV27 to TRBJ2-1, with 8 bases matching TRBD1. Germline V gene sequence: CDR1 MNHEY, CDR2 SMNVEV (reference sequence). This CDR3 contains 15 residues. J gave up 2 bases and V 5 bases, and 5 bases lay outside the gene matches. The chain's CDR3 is CASSADRGPYNEQFF. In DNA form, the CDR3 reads TGTGCCAGCAGTGCCGACAGGGGTCCCTACAATGAGCAGTTCTTC.

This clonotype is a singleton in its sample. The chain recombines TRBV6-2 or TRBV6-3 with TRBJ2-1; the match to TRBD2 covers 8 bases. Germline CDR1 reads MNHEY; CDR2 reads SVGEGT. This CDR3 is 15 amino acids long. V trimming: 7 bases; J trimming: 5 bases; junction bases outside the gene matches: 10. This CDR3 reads CASTEERGRDNEQFF. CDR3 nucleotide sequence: TGTGCCAGCACCGAAGAGCGGGGGAGGGACAATGAGCAGTTCTTC.

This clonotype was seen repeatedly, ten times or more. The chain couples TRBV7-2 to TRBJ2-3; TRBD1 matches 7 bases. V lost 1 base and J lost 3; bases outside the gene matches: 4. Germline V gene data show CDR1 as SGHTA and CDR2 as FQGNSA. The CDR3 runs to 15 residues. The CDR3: CASSLGQGWTDTQYF. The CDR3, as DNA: TGTGCCAGCAGCTTAGGACAGGGTTGGACAGATACGCAGTATTTT. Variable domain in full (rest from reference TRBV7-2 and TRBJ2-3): GAGVSQSPSNKVTEKGKDVELRCDPISGHTALYWYRQSLGQGLEFLIYFQGNSAPDKSGLPSDRFSAERTGGSVSTLTIQRTQQEDSAVYLCASSLGQGWTDTQYFGPGTRLTVL.

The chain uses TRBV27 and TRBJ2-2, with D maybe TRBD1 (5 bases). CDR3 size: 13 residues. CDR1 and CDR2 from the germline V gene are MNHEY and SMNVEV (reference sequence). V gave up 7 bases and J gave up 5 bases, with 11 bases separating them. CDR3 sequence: CASKIRGTGELFF. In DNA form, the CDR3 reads TGTGCCAGCAAGATAAGGGGAACCGGGGAGCTGTTTTTT.

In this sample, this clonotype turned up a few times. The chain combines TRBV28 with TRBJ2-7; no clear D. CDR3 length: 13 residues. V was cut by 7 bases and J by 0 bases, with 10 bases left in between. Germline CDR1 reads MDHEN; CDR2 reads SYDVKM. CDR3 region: CASTFLGSYEQYV. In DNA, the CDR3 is TGTGCCAGCACCTTCTTGGGCTCCTACGAGCAGTACGTC.

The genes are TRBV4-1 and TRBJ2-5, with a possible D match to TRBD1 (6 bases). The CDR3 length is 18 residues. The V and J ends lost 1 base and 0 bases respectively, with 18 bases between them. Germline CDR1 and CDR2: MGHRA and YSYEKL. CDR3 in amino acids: CASSQAGRGLSYQETQYF. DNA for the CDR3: TGCGCCAGCAGCCAAGCGGGCAGGGGCCTTTCGTACCAAGAGACCCAGTACTTC.

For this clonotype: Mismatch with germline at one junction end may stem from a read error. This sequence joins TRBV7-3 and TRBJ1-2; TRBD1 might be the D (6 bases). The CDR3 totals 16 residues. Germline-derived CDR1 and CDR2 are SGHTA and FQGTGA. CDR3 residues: CASSSRDTPLNYGYTF. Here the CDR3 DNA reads TGTGCCAGTAGCTCCCGGGACACTCCTCTTAACTATGGCTACACCTTC.

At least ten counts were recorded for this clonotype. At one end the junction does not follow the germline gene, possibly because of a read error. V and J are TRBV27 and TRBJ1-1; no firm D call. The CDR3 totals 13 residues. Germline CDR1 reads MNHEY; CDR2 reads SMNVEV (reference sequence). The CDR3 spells CASSFGGNTEAFF. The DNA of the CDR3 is TGCGCCAGCAGCTTTGGAGGGAACACTGAAGCTTTCTTT.

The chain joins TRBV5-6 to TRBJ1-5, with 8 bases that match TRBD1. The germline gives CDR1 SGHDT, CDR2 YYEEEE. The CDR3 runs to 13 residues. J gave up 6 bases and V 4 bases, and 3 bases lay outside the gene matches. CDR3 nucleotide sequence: TGTGCCAGCAGCGGACAGGGCGGTCAGCCCCAGCATTTT. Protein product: CASSGQGGQPQHF.

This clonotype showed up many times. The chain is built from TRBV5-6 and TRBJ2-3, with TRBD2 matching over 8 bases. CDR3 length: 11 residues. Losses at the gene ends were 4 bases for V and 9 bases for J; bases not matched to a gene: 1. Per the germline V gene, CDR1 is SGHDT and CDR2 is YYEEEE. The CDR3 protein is CASSRGGTQYF. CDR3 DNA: TGTGCCAGCAGCCGGGGGGGAACGCAGTATTTT.

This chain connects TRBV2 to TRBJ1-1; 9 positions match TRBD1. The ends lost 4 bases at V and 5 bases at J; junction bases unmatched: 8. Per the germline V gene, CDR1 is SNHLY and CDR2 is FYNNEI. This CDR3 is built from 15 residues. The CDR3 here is CASSVGTGYLTEAFF. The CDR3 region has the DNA TGTGCCAGCAGTGTTGGGACAGGGTATCTAACTGAAGCTTTCTTT.

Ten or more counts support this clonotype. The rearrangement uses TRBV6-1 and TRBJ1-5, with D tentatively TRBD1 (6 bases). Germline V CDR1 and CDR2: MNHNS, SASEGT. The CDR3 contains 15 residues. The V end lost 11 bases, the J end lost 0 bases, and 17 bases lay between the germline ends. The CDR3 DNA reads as TGTGCCTCGTTACAGGGCCATCCTAGCAATCAGCCCCAGCATTTT. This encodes CASLQGHPSNQPQHF.

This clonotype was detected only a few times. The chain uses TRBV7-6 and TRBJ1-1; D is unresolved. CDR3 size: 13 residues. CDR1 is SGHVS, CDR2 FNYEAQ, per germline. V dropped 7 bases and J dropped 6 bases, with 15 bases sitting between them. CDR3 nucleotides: TGTGCCAGCACCCCTTACACCTTTCCTGAAGCTTTCTTT. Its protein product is CASTPYTFPEAFF.

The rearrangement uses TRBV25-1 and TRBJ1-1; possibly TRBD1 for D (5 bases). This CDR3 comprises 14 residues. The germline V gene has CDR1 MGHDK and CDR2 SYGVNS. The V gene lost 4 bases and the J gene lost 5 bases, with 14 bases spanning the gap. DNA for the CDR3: TGTGCCAGCAGTGGCTGGACACGCGGTACTGAAGCTTTCTTT. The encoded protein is CASSGWTRGTEAFF.

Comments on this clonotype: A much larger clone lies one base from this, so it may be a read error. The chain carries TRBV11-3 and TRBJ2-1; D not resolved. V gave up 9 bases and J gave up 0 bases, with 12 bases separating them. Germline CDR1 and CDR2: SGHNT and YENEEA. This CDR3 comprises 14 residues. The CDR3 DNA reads TGTGCCAGGGCCGACCGGAGCTCCTACAATGAGCAGTTCTTC. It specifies CARADRSSYNEQFF.

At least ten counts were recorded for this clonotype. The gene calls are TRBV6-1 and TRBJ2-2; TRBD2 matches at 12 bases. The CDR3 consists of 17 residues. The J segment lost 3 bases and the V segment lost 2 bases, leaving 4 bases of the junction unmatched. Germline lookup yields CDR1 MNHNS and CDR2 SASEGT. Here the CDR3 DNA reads TGTGCCAGCAGTGAAACTAGCGGGGGGCCCTACACCGGGGAGCTGTTTTTT. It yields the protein CASSETSGGPYTGELFF.

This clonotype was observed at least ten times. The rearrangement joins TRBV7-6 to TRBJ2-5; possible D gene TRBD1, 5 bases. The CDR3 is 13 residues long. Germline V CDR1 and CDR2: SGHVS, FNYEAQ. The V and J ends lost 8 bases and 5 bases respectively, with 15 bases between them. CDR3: CASGFSGLETQYF. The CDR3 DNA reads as TGTGCCAGCGGTTTCTCAGGGTTGGAGACCCAGTACTTC.

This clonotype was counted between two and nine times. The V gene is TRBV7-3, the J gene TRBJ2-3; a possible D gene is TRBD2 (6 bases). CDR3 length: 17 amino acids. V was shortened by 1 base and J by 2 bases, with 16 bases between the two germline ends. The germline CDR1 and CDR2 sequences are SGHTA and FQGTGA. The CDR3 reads CASSLSGGGGITDTQYF. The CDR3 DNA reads TGTGCCAGCAGCTTAAGTGGGGGTGGGGGGATCACAGATACGCAGTATTTT.

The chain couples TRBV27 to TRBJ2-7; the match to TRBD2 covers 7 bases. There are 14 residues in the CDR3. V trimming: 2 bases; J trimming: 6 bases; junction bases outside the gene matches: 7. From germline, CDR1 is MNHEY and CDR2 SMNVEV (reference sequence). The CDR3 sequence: CASSLPGGRSEQYF. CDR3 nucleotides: TGTGCCAGCAGTTTACCCGGGGGGAGGAGCGAGCAGTACTTC.

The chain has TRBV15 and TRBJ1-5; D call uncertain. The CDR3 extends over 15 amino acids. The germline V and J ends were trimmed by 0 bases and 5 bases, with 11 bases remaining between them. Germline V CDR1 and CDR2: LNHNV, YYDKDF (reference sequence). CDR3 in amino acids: CATSRDHQVYQPQHF. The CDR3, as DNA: TGTGCCACCAGCAGAGATCACCAGGTATATCAGCCCCAGCATTTT.

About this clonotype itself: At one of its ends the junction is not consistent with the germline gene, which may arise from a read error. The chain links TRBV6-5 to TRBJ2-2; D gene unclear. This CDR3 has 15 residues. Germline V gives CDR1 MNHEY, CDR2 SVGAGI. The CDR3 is CASSDSTQNTGELFF. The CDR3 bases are TGTGCCAGCAGTGACTCGACACAGAACACCGGGGAGCTGTTTTTT.

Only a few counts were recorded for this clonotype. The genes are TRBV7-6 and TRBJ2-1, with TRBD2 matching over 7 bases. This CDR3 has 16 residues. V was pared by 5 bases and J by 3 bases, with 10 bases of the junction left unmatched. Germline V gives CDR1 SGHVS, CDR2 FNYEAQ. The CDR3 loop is CASSPNGGGGYNEQFF. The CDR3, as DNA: TGTGCCAGCAGCCCAAATGGTGGGGGGGGCTACAATGAGCAGTTCTTC.

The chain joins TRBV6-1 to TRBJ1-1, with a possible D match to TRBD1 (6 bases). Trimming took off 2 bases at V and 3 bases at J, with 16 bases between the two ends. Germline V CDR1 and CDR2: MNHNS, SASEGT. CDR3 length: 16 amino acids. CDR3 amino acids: CASSEIGGGWDTEAFF. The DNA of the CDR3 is TGTGCCAGCAGTGAAATCGGAGGGGGTTGGGACACTGAAGCTTTCTTT.